Listed here are 26 T cell receptor beta chains from one sample, sequenced in a study of cytomegalovirus exposure and HLA in healthy donors. Amplification used 60 Vbeta primers and 13 Jbeta primers. Here immunoSEQ multiplex PCR was the method, and the copy in TCRdb shows in-frame clones only, minus some. The profile shows about 170,000 clones, around 76% of them singletons. The source material was PBMCs. These TCRs come from a female donor in good health and CMV-seronegative.

The chain is built from TRBV5-1 and TRBJ2-7; 7 nucleotides align to TRBD1. The V segment lost 0 bases and the J segment 2 bases; nucleotides outside the gene matches: 2. Looked up from germline, CDR1 is SGHRS and CDR2 is YFSETQ. The CDR3 sequence is 14 residues long. CDR3 sequence reads: CASSLEGQPYEQYF. CDR3 sequence (DNA): TGCGCCAGCAGCTTGGAGGGACAGCCCTACGAGCAGTACTTC. The variable domain in full, with the rest retrieved from reference TRBV5-1 and TRBJ2-7, is KAGVTQTPRYLIKTRGQQVTLSCSPISGHRSVSWYQQTPGQGLQFLFEYFSETQRNKGNFPGRFSGRQFSNSRSEMNVSTLELGDSALYLCASSLEGQPYEQYFGPGTRLTVT.

CDR3 sequence: CASSQRDGGLQPQHF. CDR3 sequence (DNA): TGCGCCAGCAGCCAACGGGACGGGGGACTTCAGCCCCAGCATTTT. This chain joins TRBV4-1 and TRBJ1-5; D is perhaps TRBD1 (5 bases). This CDR3 has 15 residues. With 2 bases removed from V and 6 bases from J, the gap between germline ends came to 14 bases. Per germline, CDR1 MGHRA and CDR2 YSYEKL.

A single count supports this clone. This chain joins TRBV15 and TRBJ1-1; D ambiguous. Deletions cut 2 bases from V and 10 bases from J, with 14 bases between. Germline V gene data show CDR1 as LNHNV and CDR2 as YYDKDF (reference sequence). This CDR3 spans 13 amino acids. CDR3 nucleotides: TGTGCCACCAGCAGAACGCCGGAAGCGAGAGCTTTCTTT. It translates to CATSRTPEARAFF.

The genes are TRBV6-5 and TRBJ1-5, with D unclear. V was shortened by 2 bases and J by 6 bases, with 11 bases between the two germline ends. The CDR3 is 14 amino acids. CDR1 and CDR2 (germline): MNHEY, SVGAGI. The CDR3 nucleotides read TGTGCCAGCAGTTACGACCCCCCAGGTCAGCCCCAGCATTTT. Its protein product is CASSYDPPGQPQHF.

The chain couples TRBV7-3 to TRBJ2-1; D might be TRBD2 (5 bases). The CDR3 is 16 amino acids. Germline V gives CDR1 SGHTA, CDR2 FQGTGA. V lost 2 bases, J lost 5 bases, and 16 bases lay in between. The DNA for the CDR3 is TGTGCCAGCAGCTTATTGGCGGGCGGGTTCCACAATGAGCAGTTCTTC. Protein product: CASSLLAGGFHNEQFF. The entire variable domain, with the rest obtained from reference TRBV7-3 and TRBJ2-1, is as follows: GAGVSQTPSNKVTEKGKYVELRCDPISGHTALYWYRQSLGQGPEFLIYFQGTGAADDSGLPNDRFFAVRPEGSVSTLKIQRTERGDSAVYLCASSLLAGGFHNEQFFGPGTRLTVL.

The chain joins TRBV6-5 to TRBJ2-2; no definite D call. V was pared by 2 bases and J by 4 bases, with 5 bases between. Germline V gene lookup returns CDR1 MNHEY and CDR2 SVGAGI. This CDR3 has 13 residues. CDR3 loop: CASSYTFTGELFF. The DNA for the CDR3 is TGTGCCAGCAGTTACACTTTCACCGGGGAGCTGTTTTTT.

The chain joins TRBV4-2 to TRBJ2-7; TRBD2 aligns across 10 bases. Per germline, CDR1 LGHNA and CDR2 YNFKEQ. The V segment lost 0 bases and the J segment 2 bases; nucleotides outside the gene matches: 4. The CDR3 length is 16 residues. CDR3 sequence reads: CASSQDKRGGAYEQYF. CDR3 DNA: TGTGCCAGCAGCCAAGATAAGCGGGGGGGGGCCTACGAGCAGTACTTC.

The chain carries TRBV13 and TRBJ2-2; 9 bases fit TRBD2. CDR1 is PRHDT, CDR2 FYEKMQ, per germline (reference sequence). The V and J ends lost 5 bases and 6 bases, in that order; junction bases with no gene match: 16. The CDR3 runs to 18 residues. The CDR3 spells CASSPQVVREGQAGELFF. The DNA for the CDR3 is TGTGCCAGCAGCCCCCAAGTCGTGCGGGAGGGCCAAGCCGGGGAGCTGTTTTTT.

The rearrangement joins TRBV7-2 to TRBJ1-2; D unresolved. V was trimmed by 0 bases and J by 3 bases, leaving 11 bases between them. In germline, CDR1 is SGHTA, CDR2 FQGNSA. The CDR3 covers 15 residues. CDR3 nucleotide sequence: TGTGCCAGCAGCTTAGCGCAGGCCCCCTACTATGGCTACACCTTC. Translated: CASSLAQAPYYGYTF.

The rearrangement uses TRBV7-2 and TRBJ1-5; D not resolved. Germline CDR1 reads SGHTA; CDR2 reads FQGNSA. The CDR3 is 16 residues long. V was clipped by 1 base and J by 0 bases, with 10 bases between them. The CDR3 is CASSLGSAYSNQPQHF. The CDR3 bases are TGTGCCAGCAGCTTAGGGTCAGCGTATAGCAATCAGCCCCAGCATTTT.

The chain combines TRBV7-2 with TRBJ2-7; 9 bases match TRBD1. Per germline, CDR1 SGHTA and CDR2 FQGNSA. J lost 5 bases, V lost 4 bases, and 15 bases had no gene match. The CDR3 loop spans 17 amino acids. As DNA, the CDR3 is TGTGCCAGCAGCTCATTACCGGGACAGGGAACTTCCCACGAGCAGTACTTC. Amino acids: CASSSLPGQGTSHEQYF.

V gene TRBV30 combines with J gene TRBJ1-2; the D is unclear. This CDR3 region has 11 residues. CDR1 and CDR2 (germline): GTSNPN, SVGIG (reference sequence). V was trimmed by 5 bases and J by 6 bases, leaving 10 bases between them. CDR3 sequence: CAWWRVDGYTF. DNA for the CDR3: TGTGCCTGGTGGAGGGTCGATGGCTACACCTTC.

The V gene is TRBV5-1, the J gene TRBJ1-1; D perhaps matches TRBD1 (6 bases). The CDR3 runs to 17 residues. CDR1 is SGHRS and CDR2 is YFSETQ in the germline V gene. Deletions cut 4 bases from V and 3 bases from J, with 22 bases between. The CDR3 nucleotides read TGCGCCAGCAGCCCAAACCCACAGGGTTCCACGTACACTGAAGCTTTCTTT. Its translation: CASSPNPQGSTYTEAFF.

Remarks on this clone: The junction and the germline gene differ at one end; a read error may be behind it. Written as DNA, the CDR3 is TGCGGCACAGGGACTCAGCCCCAGCATTTT. Translating gives CGTGTQPQHF. V is TRBV6-1 and J is TRBJ1-5; perhaps TRBD1 as D (6 bases). The CDR3 covers 10 residues. Germline-derived CDR1 and CDR2 are MNHNS and SASEGT.

The chain employs TRBV6-4 and TRBJ2-1; the match to TRBD2 covers 14 bases. The germline V gene has CDR1 MRHNA and CDR2 SNTAGT. The CDR3 is 16 amino acids. V was pared by 2 bases and J by 7 bases, with 4 bases of the junction left unmatched. The DNA of the CDR3 is TGTGCCAGCAGTGACCCGACTAGCGGGAGGGGGAATGAGCAGTTCTTC. Its protein product is CASSDPTSGRGNEQFF.

This clone was seen a single time. The DNA of the CDR3 is TGCGCCAGCAGCCCGGGGTGGAGCTCCTACAATGAGCAGTTCTTC. It specifies CASSPGWSSYNEQFF. The gene calls are TRBV5-1 and TRBJ2-1; maybe TRBD2 (5 bases). V shed 4 bases and J shed 0 bases, with 11 bases lying between them. Germline CDR1 and CDR2: SGHRS and YFSETQ. The CDR3 spans 15 residues.

The chain joins TRBV15 to TRBJ1-1; D is possibly TRBD1 (6 bases). V gave up 0 bases and J gave up 2 bases, with 7 bases separating them. From germline, CDR1 is LNHNV and CDR2 YYDKDF (reference sequence). CDR3 length equals 14 residues. CDR3: CATSREDRNTEAFF. CDR3 nucleotide sequence: TGTGCCACCAGCAGAGAGGACAGAAACACTGAAGCTTTCTTT. The full variable domain, its missing parts supplied by reference TRBV15 and TRBJ1-1, is DAMVIQNPRYQVTQFGKPVTLSCSQTLNHNVMYWYQQKSSQAPKLLFHYYDKDFNNEADTPDNFQSRRPNTSFCFLDIRSPGLGDTAMYLCATSREDRNTEAFFGQGTRLTVV.

The rearrangement links TRBV28 to TRBJ2-3; TRBD2 agrees at 12 bases. The V gene's germline CDR1 is MDHEN and CDR2 SYDVKM. After removal of 9 bases from V and 3 bases from J, the junction contained 4 bases not matched to a gene. The CDR3 consists of 14 residues. CDR3 in DNA: TGTGCCAGTCAGACTAGCGGGAGAACAGATACGCAGTATTTT. This codes for CASQTSGRTDTQYF.

The chain recombines TRBV7-3 with TRBJ1-4; the match to TRBD1 covers 8 bases. V lost 0 bases and J lost 3; bases outside the gene matches: 12. The CDR3 is made up of 19 amino acids. The germline V gene has CDR1 SGHTA and CDR2 FQGTGA. In DNA, the CDR3 is TGTGCCAGCAGCTTAACGCTAGGGGGACAGGTGGAATCTAATGAAAAACTGTTTTTT. Its protein product is CASSLTLGGQVESNEKLFF.

The chain links TRBV18 to TRBJ1-1; 7 bases align to TRBD1. Germline-derived CDR1 and CDR2 are KGHSH and LQKENI. Germline trimming cut 4 bases from V and 8 bases from J; bases unmatched to any gene: 4. This CDR3 comprises 12 residues. The CDR3 coding sequence is TGTGCCAGCTCACTTCCGGGACAGGAAGCTTTCTTT. The encoded protein is CASSLPGQEAFF.

The chain combines TRBV5-4 with TRBJ1-6, with 10 bases that match TRBD1. With V trimmed by 3 bases and J by 10 bases, 4 bases remained unmatched. The CDR3 spans 14 residues. Germline CDR1 and CDR2: SGHNT and YYREEE (reference sequence). CDR3 in amino acids: CASSWDRGNSPLHF. CDR3 coding DNA: TGTGCCAGCAGCTGGGACAGGGGTAACTCACCCCTCCACTTT.

The chain combines TRBV7-8 with TRBJ2-1; TRBD2 might be the D (6 bases). Trimming left V 5 bases short and J 2 bases short, with 25 bases between. The CDR3 consists of 19 residues. Germline CDR1 reads SGHVS; CDR2 reads FQNEAQ. The CDR3 spells CASSRLTYSGTGPYNEQFF. In DNA, the CDR3 is TGTGCCAGCAGCCGCCTCACCTACTCCGGGACTGGGCCCTACAATGAGCAGTTCTTC. Variable domain in full (rest from reference TRBV7-8 and TRBJ2-1): GAGVSQSPRYKVAKRGQDVALRCDPISGHVSLFWYQQALGQGPEFLTYFQNEAQLDKSGLPSDRFFAERPEGSVSTLKIQRTQQEDSAVYLCASSRLTYSGTGPYNEQFFGPGTRLTVL.

The gene calls are TRBV19 and TRBJ1-1; 7 bases are shared with TRBD1. J was trimmed by 5 bases and V by 1 base; bases with no gene match: 7. Germline V lookup: CDR1 LNHDA, CDR2 SQIVND (reference sequence). The CDR3 contains 15 residues. This CDR3 is CASSIVATGWTEAFF. Written as DNA, the CDR3 is TGTGCCAGTAGTATAGTCGCGACAGGGTGGACTGAAGCTTTCTTT.

The rearrangement uses TRBV4-2 and TRBJ1-6; tentative D call: TRBD1 (6 bases). The CDR3 is 14 amino acids. Trimming took 3 bases from V and 10 from J, leaving 13 bases between them. CDR1 is LGHNA and CDR2 is YNFKEQ in the germline V gene. The CDR3 reads CASSHATGKSPLHF. In DNA, the CDR3 is TGTGCCAGCAGCCATGCCACAGGGAAATCACCCCTCCACTTT.

V usage is TRBV2 and J usage is TRBJ2-1, with D perhaps matching TRBD1 (5 bases). CDR1 and CDR2 from the germline V gene are SNHLY and FYNNEI. The CDR3 is made up of 11 amino acids. V was clipped by 9 bases and J by 3 bases, with 6 bases between them. The CDR3 bases are TGTGCCAGTACAGGCTACAATGAGCAGTTCTTC. Amino acids: CASTGYNEQFF.

The chain links TRBV7-9 to TRBJ1-1; TRBD1 matches at 7 bases. The CDR3 covers 14 residues. Germline assignment: CDR1 SEHNR and CDR2 FQNEAQ (reference sequence). V was clipped by 5 bases and J by 4 bases; unmatched bases: 7. CDR3 sequence: CASSPTGSGTEAFF. The CDR3 DNA follows: TGTGCCAGCAGCCCGACAGGGTCGGGCACTGAAGCTTTCTTT.